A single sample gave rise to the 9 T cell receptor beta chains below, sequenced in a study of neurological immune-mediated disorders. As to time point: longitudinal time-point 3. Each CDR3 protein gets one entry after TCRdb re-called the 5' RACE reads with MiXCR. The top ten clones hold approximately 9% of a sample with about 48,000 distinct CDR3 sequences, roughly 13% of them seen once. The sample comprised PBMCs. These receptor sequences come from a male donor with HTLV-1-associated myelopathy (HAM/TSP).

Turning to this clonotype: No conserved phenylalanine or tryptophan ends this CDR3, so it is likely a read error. The CDR3 sequence: CASSVAAGDETQYV. In DNA, the CDR3 is TGTGCCAGCAGTGTAGCGGCAGGGGACGAGACCCAGTACGTC. This chain connects TRBV9 to TRBJ2-5; either TRBD1 or TRBD2 may fit D (6 bases each). The CDR3 extends over 14 amino acids. Germline V gene sequence: CDR1 SGDLS, CDR2 YYNGEE.

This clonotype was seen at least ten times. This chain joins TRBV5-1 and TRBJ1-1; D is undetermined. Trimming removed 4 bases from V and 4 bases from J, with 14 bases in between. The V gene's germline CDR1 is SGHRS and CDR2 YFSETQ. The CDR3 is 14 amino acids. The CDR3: CASSLELGSTEAFF. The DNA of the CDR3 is TGCGCCAGCAGCCTCGAGTTAGGGAGCACTGAAGCTTTCTTT.

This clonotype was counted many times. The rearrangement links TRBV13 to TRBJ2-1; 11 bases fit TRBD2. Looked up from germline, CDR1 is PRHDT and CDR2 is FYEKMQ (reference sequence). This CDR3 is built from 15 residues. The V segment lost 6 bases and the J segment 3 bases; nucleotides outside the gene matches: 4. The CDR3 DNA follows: TGTGCCAGCAGACCACTAGCGGGGGACTACAATGAGCAGTTCTTC. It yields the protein CASRPLAGDYNEQFF.

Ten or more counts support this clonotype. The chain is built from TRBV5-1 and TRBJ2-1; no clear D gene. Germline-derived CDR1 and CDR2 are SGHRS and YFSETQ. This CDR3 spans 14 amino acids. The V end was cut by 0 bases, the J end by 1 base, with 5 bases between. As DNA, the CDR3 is TGCGCCAGCAGCTTGGGGGAATCCTACAATGAGCAGTTCTTC. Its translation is CASSLGESYNEQFF.

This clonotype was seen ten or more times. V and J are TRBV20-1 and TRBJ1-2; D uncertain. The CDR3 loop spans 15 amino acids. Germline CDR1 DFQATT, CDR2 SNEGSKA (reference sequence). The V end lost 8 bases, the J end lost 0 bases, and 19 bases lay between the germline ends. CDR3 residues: CSLTPGPLPNYGYTF. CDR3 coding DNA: TGCAGTCTAACCCCTGGACCGCTTCCTAACTATGGCTACACCTTC.

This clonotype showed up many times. The CDR3 loop reads CASSLATGGRADTQYF. DNA of the CDR3: TGTGCCAGCAGCTTAGCGACCGGGGGGCGGGCAGATACGCAGTATTTT. The rearrangement joins TRBV7-2 to TRBJ2-3; D perhaps matches TRBD2 (7 bases). Trimming cost V 0 bases and J 4 bases, with 14 bases left between them. The V gene's germline CDR1 is SGHTA and CDR2 FQGNSA. The CDR3 is made up of 16 amino acids.

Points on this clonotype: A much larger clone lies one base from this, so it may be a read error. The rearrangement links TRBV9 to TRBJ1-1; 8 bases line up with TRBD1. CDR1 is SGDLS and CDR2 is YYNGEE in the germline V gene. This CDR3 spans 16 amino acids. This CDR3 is CASSVGTGGLNTESFF. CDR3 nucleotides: TGTGCCAGCAGCGTAGGAACAGGGGGATTGAACACTGAATCTTTCTTT. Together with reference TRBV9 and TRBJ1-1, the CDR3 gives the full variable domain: DSGVTQTPKHLITATGQRVTLRCSPRSGDLSVYWYQQSLDQGLQFLIQYYNGEERAKGNILERFSAQQFPDLHSELNLSSLELGDSALYFCASSVGTGGLNTESFFGQGTRLTVV.

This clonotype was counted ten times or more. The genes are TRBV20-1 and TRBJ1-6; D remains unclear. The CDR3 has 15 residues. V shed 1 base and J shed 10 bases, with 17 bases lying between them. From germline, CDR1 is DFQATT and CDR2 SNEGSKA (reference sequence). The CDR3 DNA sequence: TGCAGTGCTAGAGGGCAGGCCGAACCCCGGTCACCCCTCCACTTT. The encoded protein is CSARGQAEPRSPLHF.

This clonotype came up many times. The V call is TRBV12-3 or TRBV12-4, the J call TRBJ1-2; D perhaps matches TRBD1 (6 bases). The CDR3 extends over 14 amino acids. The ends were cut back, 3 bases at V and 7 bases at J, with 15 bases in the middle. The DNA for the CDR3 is TGTGCCAGCAGTTTCGTACAGGGTTTCGGTGGCTACACCTTC. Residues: CASSFVQGFGGYTF.